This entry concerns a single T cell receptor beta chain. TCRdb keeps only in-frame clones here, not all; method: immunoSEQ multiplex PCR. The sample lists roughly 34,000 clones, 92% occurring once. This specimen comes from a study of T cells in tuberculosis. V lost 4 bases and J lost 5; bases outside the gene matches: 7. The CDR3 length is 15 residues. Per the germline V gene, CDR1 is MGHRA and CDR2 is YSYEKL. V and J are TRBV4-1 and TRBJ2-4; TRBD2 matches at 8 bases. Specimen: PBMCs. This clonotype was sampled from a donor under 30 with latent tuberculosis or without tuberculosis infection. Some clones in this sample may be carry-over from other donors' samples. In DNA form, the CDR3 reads TGCGCCAGCAGCCTGGGAGCGGGACTAGAAAACATTCAGTACTTC. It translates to CASSLGAGLENIQYF.